Listed here are 21 T cell receptor beta chains from one sample, sequenced in a study of spatial heterogeneity in lung cancer. TCRdb called the 5' RACE reads again in MiXCR, with one record for every CDR3 protein. Here the sample spans tens of thousands of distinct CDR3 sequences, approximately 3% being singletons. The time point denotes: sample taken at primary tumor resection. Sequenced here: normal lung tissue next to the tumor, sampled at surgery. These receptors all stem from a male donor with early-stage non-small cell lung cancer.

This clonotype was observed at least ten times. V gene TRBV3-1 combines with J gene TRBJ1-6; maybe TRBD1 (5 bases). The V end was cut by 0 bases, the J end by 14 bases, with 23 bases between. From germline, CDR1 is LGHDT and CDR2 YNNKEL (reference sequence). CDR3 length: 17 residues. The CDR3 bases are TGTGCCAGCAGCCAAGATCGGGGCGGCCCCTTAGCGAGAGCCCTCCACTTT. The encoded protein is CASSQDRGGPLARALHF. The full variable domain, its missing parts supplied by reference TRBV3-1 and TRBJ1-6, is DTAVSQTPKYLVTQMGNDKSIKCEQNLGHDTMYWYKQDSKKFLKIMFSYNNKELIINETVPNRFSPKSPDKAHLNLHINSLELGDSAVYFCASSQDRGGPLARALHFGNGTRLTVT.

There are many counts of this clonotype. V and J are TRBV9 and TRBJ1-1; D is uncertain. Germline CDR1 reads SGDLS; CDR2 reads YYNGEE. This CDR3 comprises 14 residues. V lost 0 bases and J 0 bases, leaving 6 bases between the germline ends. The CDR3 DNA reads as TGTGCCAGCAGCGTAGGCAGCCTGAACACTGAAGCTTTCTTT. It translates to CASSVGSLNTEAFF.

This clonotype showed up many times. This sequence joins TRBV9 and TRBJ1-3; D call uncertain. The CDR3 sequence is 15 residues long. CDR1 SGDLS and CDR2 YYNGEE come from the germline V gene. The ends were cut back, 4 bases at V and 0 bases at J, with 11 bases in the middle. Here the CDR3 reads CASSTSPDSGNTIYF. The DNA for the CDR3 is TGTGCCAGCAGCACCTCCCCAGACTCTGGAAACACCATATATTTT.

This clonotype was counted ten times or more. The chain links TRBV2 to TRBJ1-5; D might be TRBD1 (6 bases). Trimming took off 8 bases at V and 5 bases at J, with 13 bases between the two ends. CDR3 length: 13 amino acids. Germline lookup yields CDR1 SNHLY and CDR2 FYNNEI. This chain's CDR3 is CASWRDTDQPQHF. The CDR3 DNA is TGTGCCAGCTGGAGGGACACCGATCAGCCCCAGCATTTT.

This clonotype was picked up many times. As DNA, the CDR3 is TGTGCCATCAGTGAGGTCGGCCCAGATACGCAGTATTTT. It yields the protein CAISEVGPDTQYF. The genes are TRBV10-3 and TRBJ2-3; D is undetermined. The V gene lost 2 bases and the J gene lost 4 bases, with 7 bases spanning the gap. CDR3 length: 13 amino acids. Germline CDR1 ENHRY, CDR2 SYGVKD.

This clonotype was counted many times. This sequence joins TRBV20-1 and TRBJ1-4; D is uncertain. V was clipped by 5 bases and J by 2 bases, with 9 bases between them. Germline CDR1 DFQATT, CDR2 SNEGSKA (reference sequence). The CDR3 spans 13 residues. CDR3 DNA sequence: TGCAGTGCTCTCGGGGAGACTAATGAAAAACTGTTTTTT. Protein: CSALGETNEKLFF.

A note on this clonotype: This may come from a read error, since a much larger clone is one base off. The CDR3 here is CSASGGLGTDMQYF. Written as DNA, the CDR3 is TGCAGTGCTAGTGGAGGGCTGGGCACAGATATGCAGTATTTT. The chain links TRBV20-1 to TRBJ2-3; D may be TRBD2 (6 bases). Germline V gives CDR1 DFQATT, CDR2 SNEGSKA (reference sequence). The CDR3 sequence is 14 residues long.

In its sample, this clonotype was seen many times. The CDR3 sequence: CSARDKQGYGYTF. As DNA, the CDR3 is TGCAGTGCTAGAGACAAACAGGGGTATGGCTACACCTTC. V gene TRBV20-1 combines with J gene TRBJ1-2, with 7 bases identical to TRBD1. The CDR3 length is 13 residues. V trimming: 0 bases; J trimming: 5 bases; junction bases outside the gene matches: 3. The germline gives CDR1 DFQATT, CDR2 SNEGSKA (reference sequence).

The chain links TRBV10-3 to TRBJ2-3; maybe TRBD1 (6 bases). The CDR3 runs to 13 residues. Trimming cost V 3 bases and J 4 bases, with 8 bases left between them. CDR1 and CDR2 (germline): ENHRY, SYGVKD. Here the CDR3 DNA reads TGTGCCATCAGTGACAGGGGCTCAGATACGCAGTATTTT. Encoded protein: CAISDRGSDTQYF.

At least ten counts were recorded for this clonotype. V usage is TRBV3-1 and J usage is TRBJ2-3; 14 nucleotides line up with TRBD2. V shed 4 bases and J 3 bases; nucleotides not matched to a gene: 12. The CDR3 length is 19 residues. Germline V gene lookup returns CDR1 LGHDT and CDR2 YNNKEL (reference sequence). In DNA form, the CDR3 reads TGTGCCAGCAGCCCCCTCCTCCAGACTAGCGGGAGGGGAACAGATACGCAGTATTTT. This codes for CASSPLLQTSGRGTDTQYF.

This clonotype was recorded many times. The chain carries TRBV6-6 and TRBJ1-4; D gene ambiguous. Deletions cut 6 bases from V and 8 bases from J, with 13 bases between. Germline CDR1 MNHNY, CDR2 SVGAGI (reference sequence). This CDR3 has 13 residues. CDR3 coding DNA: TGTGCCAGCAGCTCCCGGGCAGAAGAAAAACTGTTTTTT. This gives the protein CASSSRAEEKLFF.

This clonotype was found a few times. The genes are TRBV12-3 or TRBV12-4 and TRBJ1-3, with TRBD1 matching over 8 bases. Losses at the gene ends were 11 bases for V and 8 bases for J; bases not matched to a gene: 11. The CDR3 is made up of 13 amino acids. As DNA, the CDR3 is TGTGCCCATTCCCCAGGGGGCCGGGACACCATATATTTT. Translated, it gives CAHSPGGRDTIYF.

This clonotype was recorded at least ten times. This chain joins TRBV20-1 and TRBJ1-2, with D possibly matching TRBD1 (6 bases). The CDR3 is 14 residues long. The germline V gene has CDR1 DFQATT and CDR2 SNEGSKA (reference sequence). Trimming took 5 bases from V and 4 from J, leaving 17 bases between them. The CDR3 DNA reads TGCAGTGCTGGAGGGACACGCGAGCCCTATGGCTACACCTTC. Protein: CSAGGTREPYGYTF.

This clonotype has a count of ten or more. The CDR3 nucleotides read TGTGCCAGCAGTTACTCGAATCCGACCGGGGAGCGGCCCCAGCATTTT. It codes for CASSYSNPTGERPQHF. V is TRBV6-5 and J is TRBJ1-5; D call uncertain. The CDR3 length is 16 residues. Germline values: CDR1 MNHEY, CDR2 SVGAGI. V shed 0 bases and J shed 9 bases, with 18 bases lying between them.

This clonotype was found many times. This rearrangement joins TRBV5-1 to TRBJ1-2; possibly TRBD1 for D (5 bases). Germline V CDR1 and CDR2: SGHRS, YFSETQ. The V gene lost 2 bases and the J gene lost 5 bases, with 10 bases spanning the gap. The CDR3 is 13 amino acids. The CDR3 reads CASSLQEGYGYTF. For the CDR3, the DNA is TGCGCCAGCAGCTTACAGGAGGGTTATGGCTACACCTTC.

This clonotype was counted many times. V gene TRBV5-1 combines with J gene TRBJ1-2, with a possible D match to TRBD1 (5 bases). The V gene lost 4 bases and the J gene lost 4 bases, with 14 bases spanning the gap. CDR3 size: 14 residues. Germline CDR1 reads SGHRS; CDR2 reads YFSETQ. In DNA form, the CDR3 reads TGCGCCAGCAGCACTCTGACGGGGACCTATGGCTACACCTTC. This codes for CASSTLTGTYGYTF.

This clonotype was counted a few times. The genes are TRBV7-6 and TRBJ1-1; a possible D gene is TRBD1 (6 bases). The germline V gene has CDR1 SGHVS and CDR2 FNYEAQ. The CDR3 contains 19 residues. The germline V and J ends were trimmed by 2 bases and 0 bases, with 22 bases remaining between them. CDR3 DNA: TGTGCCAGCAGCTTAATGGCTCCAGCCCCCGGGGACATGAACACTGAAGCTTTCTTT. Residues: CASSLMAPAPGDMNTEAFF.

This clonotype was counted ten times or more. The V gene is TRBV7-2, the J gene TRBJ1-4, with 9 bases fitting TRBD1. V was pared by 1 base and J by 5 bases, with 2 bases of the junction left unmatched. The CDR3 is 15 amino acids. The germline V gene has CDR1 SGHTA and CDR2 FQGNSA. CDR3 residues: CASSLGGQGNEKLFF. The CDR3 DNA sequence: TGTGCCAGCAGCTTAGGAGGACAGGGGAATGAAAAACTGTTTTTT.

This clonotype was seen many times. The chain is built from TRBV10-2 and TRBJ1-1, with D hard to call. CDR3 size: 14 residues. Germline CDR1 WSHSY, CDR2 SAAADI. V shed 0 bases and J shed 5 bases, with 10 bases lying between them. CDR3 sequence: CASSESWERTEAFF. The CDR3 coding sequence is TGCGCCAGCAGTGAGTCGTGGGAAAGGACTGAAGCTTTCTTT.

This clonotype was detected ten times or more. The V gene is TRBV5-4, the J gene TRBJ2-5, with D perhaps matching TRBD2 (5 bases). Looked up from germline, CDR1 is SGHNT and CDR2 is YYREEE (reference sequence). CDR3 size: 13 residues. V was pared by 4 bases and J by 5 bases, with 12 bases between. CDR3 DNA sequence: TGTGCCAGCAGCGTCGCCGGGGTGGAGACCCAGTACTTC. It yields the protein CASSVAGVETQYF.

This clonotype was counted between two and nine times. The rearrangement uses TRBV20-1 and TRBJ2-1; possibly TRBD1 for D (5 bases). In germline, CDR1 is DFQATT, CDR2 SNEGSKA (reference sequence). The CDR3 is 13 residues long. V was pared by 5 bases and J by 5 bases, with 13 bases between. The CDR3 region is CSAHIGADNEQFF. In DNA form, the CDR3 reads TGCAGTGCTCATATAGGGGCGGACAATGAGCAGTTCTTC.